These 28 T cell receptor beta chains originate from one sample sequenced in a study of blood T cell repertoires in COVID-19. Libraries were prepared by immunoSEQ multiplex PCR; TCRdb keeps only in-frame clonotypes and omits some of them. The sample comprises tens of thousands of clones, 70% to 90% of which are singletons, and 0.9% to 1.5% rests with the top ten. The specimen sequenced was peripheral blood. The receptors derive from a man in his forties or fifties with acute or convalescent COVID-19.

This clone is a singleton in its sample. The rearrangement links TRBV7-3 to TRBJ2-2, with D possibly matching TRBD1 (6 bases). Germline V CDR1 and CDR2: SGHTA, FQGTGA. This CDR3 has 15 amino acids. Trimming cost V 1 base and J 7 bases, with 13 bases left between them. CDR3 protein: CASSLMDSKSGELFF. The DNA of the CDR3 is TGTGCCAGCAGCTTAATGGACAGCAAGAGCGGGGAGCTGTTTTTT.

This clone occurred a few times. The chain joins TRBV2 to TRBJ1-1, with TRBD1 matching 9 bases. The CDR3 runs 17 residues. V was clipped by 6 bases and J by 9 bases; unmatched bases: 20. CDR1 is SNHLY, CDR2 FYNNEI, per germline. The DNA of the CDR3 is TGTGCCAGCAGGGAACCGGGACAGGGAGGTCGGTGGGCTAAAGCTTTCTTT. Protein product: CASREPGQGGRWAKAFF.

The J gene is TRBJ2-1, the V gene TRBV27; TRBD2 matches 8 bases. V lost 3 bases and J lost 0; bases outside the gene matches: 10. In germline, CDR1 is MNHEY, CDR2 SMNVEV (reference sequence). The length of the CDR3 is 18 residues. The CDR3 DNA follows: TGTGCCAGCAGTTTGGGCCCCGCTAGCGGGTTCTCCTACAATGAGCAGTTCTTC. Translating it yields CASSLGPASGFSYNEQFF.

The V gene is TRBV19, the J gene TRBJ2-2; 7 bases line up with TRBD1. Germline CDR1 is LNHDA and CDR2 is SQIVND (reference sequence). Losses at the gene ends were 5 bases for V and 0 bases for J; bases not matched to a gene: 3. This CDR3 is built from 15 residues. CDR3 residues: CASSEGTANTGELFF. CDR3 bases: TGTGCCAGTAGTGAAGGGACAGCGAACACCGGGGAGCTGTTTTTT.

V usage is TRBV19 and J usage is TRBJ1-3; D gene ambiguous. V was cut by 7 bases and J by 0 bases, with 13 bases left in between. Per the germline V gene, CDR1 is LNHDA and CDR2 is SQIVND (reference sequence). The CDR3 runs to 15 residues. CDR3 DNA: TGTGCCAGTAAGGAGTCCCTCACCTCTGGAAACACCATATATTTT. This encodes CASKESLTSGNTIYF.

This rearrangement joins TRBV21-1 to TRBJ1-5; TRBD1 is the table's D call and was not checked against the DNA. TRBV21-1 corresponds to a pseudogene. This CDR3 contains 18 residues. CDR3 protein: CASSKGIGVHLSNQPQHF. The DNA of the CDR3 is TGTGCCAGCAGCAAAGGGATAGGGGTTCACCTTAGCAATCAGCCCCAGCATTTT.

This clone was seen just once. V is TRBV19 and J is TRBJ1-2; 8 bases map to TRBD1. With 3 bases clipped from V and 5 bases from J, the junction kept 8 bases outside the gene matches. CDR1 is LNHDA, CDR2 SQIVND, per germline (reference sequence). There are 15 residues in the CDR3. CDR3 loop: CASSIRDRRSYGYTF. The CDR3 nucleotides are TGTGCCAGTAGTATCCGGGACAGGCGCTCTTATGGCTACACCTTC.

The chain recombines TRBV7-8 with TRBJ2-1; D is perhaps TRBD2 (5 bases). The V gene lost 3 bases and the J gene lost 9 bases, with 9 bases spanning the gap. Germline lookup yields CDR1 SGHVS and CDR2 FQNEAQ. This CDR3 contains 12 residues. In DNA form, the CDR3 reads TGTGCCAGCAGCTTCTCCAGCGGTGAGCAGTTCTTC. This encodes CASSFSSGEQFF.

The chain employs TRBV6-1 and TRBJ1-4; TRBD1 agrees at 10 bases. V lost 4 bases, J lost 8 bases, and 10 bases stayed unmatched. CDR3 length: 16 residues. CDR1 is MNHNS and CDR2 is SASEGT in the germline V gene. CDR3 protein: CASSATGGGPREKLFF. DNA for the CDR3: TGTGCCAGCAGTGCGACAGGGGGCGGGCCTCGAGAAAAACTGTTTTTT.

This chain joins TRBV11-2 and TRBJ2-5; tentatively, D is TRBD2 (6 bases). V was shortened by 5 bases and J by 6 bases, with 13 bases between the two germline ends. From germline, CDR1 is SGHAT and CDR2 FQNNGV. The CDR3 runs to 13 residues. The CDR3 DNA reads as TGTGCCAGCAGCCCGGGGGTTGTCAAGACCCAGTACTTC. Its translation: CASSPGVVKTQYF.

The rearrangement uses TRBV19 and TRBJ2-1; 9 nucleotides match TRBD2. The CDR3 extends over 14 amino acids. Germline V lookup: CDR1 LNHDA, CDR2 SQIVND (reference sequence). V lost 7 bases and J lost 7; bases outside the gene matches: 8. The CDR3 DNA follows: TGTGCCAGTAATAGAGCGGGGGGAACAAATGAGCAGTTCTTC. Translating it yields CASNRAGGTNEQFF.

This rearrangement joins TRBV19 to TRBJ1-5; 8 bases match TRBD1. V gave up 5 bases and J gave up 6 bases; unmatched junction bases: 9. The CDR3 is made up of 15 amino acids. Germline V CDR1 and CDR2: LNHDA, SQIVND (reference sequence). The CDR3 reads CASSLRPGGTQPQHF. DNA for the CDR3: TGTGCCAGTAGTCTCCGGCCAGGGGGCACTCAGCCCCAGCATTTT.

The chain employs TRBV29-1 and TRBJ1-3, with D perhaps TRBD1 (5 bases). The CDR3 is 11 residues long. Trimming left V 6 bases short and J 8 bases short, with 11 bases between. Germline V lookup: CDR1 SQVTM, CDR2 ANQGSEA. This CDR3 is CSVKGGDTIYF. CDR3 bases: TGCAGCGTCAAAGGAGGGGACACCATATATTTT.

The rearrangement joins TRBV30 to TRBJ1-1; 7 bases are a match to TRBD1. This CDR3 region has 11 residues. Per germline, CDR1 GTSNPN and CDR2 SVGIG (reference sequence). Losses at the gene ends were 3 bases for V and 8 bases for J; bases not matched to a gene: 3. In nucleotides, the CDR3 is TGTGCCTGGAGCCCGGACAGGGAAGCTTTCTTT. It yields the protein CAWSPDREAFF.

This clone occurred a few times. The rearrangement links TRBV6-1 to TRBJ1-2; the D gene is possibly TRBD1 (5 bases). V was shortened by 1 base and J by 8 bases, with 17 bases between the two germline ends. CDR3 size: 15 residues. The germline gives CDR1 MNHNS, CDR2 SASEGT. The CDR3 protein is CASSEGSTGMGGYTF. CDR3 nucleotide sequence: TGTGCCAGCAGTGAAGGGAGTACAGGCATGGGAGGCTACACCTTC.

This rearrangement joins TRBV5-1 to TRBJ2-2; possible D gene TRBD1, 6 bases. Deletions cut 4 bases from V and 4 bases from J, with 8 bases between. Germline V lookup: CDR1 SGHRS, CDR2 YFSETQ. This CDR3 comprises 13 residues. CDR3 sequence reads: CASSPQGTGELFF. Here the CDR3 DNA reads TGCGCCAGCAGCCCACAGGGCACCGGGGAGCTGTTTTTT. Variable domain in full (rest from reference TRBV5-1 and TRBJ2-2): KAGVTQTPRYLIKTRGQQVTLSCSPISGHRSVSWYQQTPGQGLQFLFEYFSETQRNKGNFPGRFSGRQFSNSRSEMNVSTLELGDSALYLCASSPQGTGELFFGEGSRLTVL.

The chain links TRBV11-3 to TRBJ2-7; the D gene is possibly TRBD1 (6 bases). Trimming left V 0 bases short and J 5 bases short, with 11 bases between. Germline V gives CDR1 SGHNT, CDR2 YENEEA. The CDR3 has 14 amino acids. The CDR3 protein is CASSLELGTNEQYF. The CDR3 nucleotides read TGTGCCAGCAGCTTAGAGTTGGGGACAAACGAGCAGTACTTC.

The chain has TRBV14 and TRBJ1-2, with TRBD1 identical over 9 bases. J was trimmed by 4 bases and V by 4 bases; bases with no gene match: 7. The CDR3 has 15 residues. Germline V lookup: CDR1 SGHDN, CDR2 FVKESK. The CDR3 loop is CASSPGWDRAYGYTF. For the CDR3, the DNA is TGTGCCAGCAGCCCCGGGTGGGACAGGGCCTATGGCTACACCTTC. The variable domain in full, completed from reference TRBV14 and TRBJ1-2, reads EAGVTQFPSHSVIEKGQTVTLRCDPISGHDNLYWYRRVMGKEIKFLLHFVKESKQDESGMPNNRFLAERTGGTYSTLKVQPAELEDSGVYFCASSPGWDRAYGYTFGSGTRLTVV.

The sample holds a few counts of this clone. The CDR3 here is CASSALGQAVYEQYF. The CDR3 DNA reads as TGCGCCAGCAGCGCCCTGGGACAAGCAGTATACGAGCAGTACTTC. This rearrangement joins TRBV5-1 to TRBJ2-7; the D gene is possibly TRBD1 (6 bases). Germline CDR1 and CDR2: SGHRS and YFSETQ. The CDR3 spans 15 residues. V was clipped by 4 bases and J by 4 bases, with 18 bases between them.

The chain uses TRBV25-1 and TRBJ1-1; D possibly corresponds to TRBD1 (5 bases). Looked up from germline, CDR1 is MGHDK and CDR2 is SYGVNS. Trimming shortened V by 2 bases and J by 4 bases, and 14 bases separated the two germline ends. The CDR3 consists of 15 residues. The DNA for the CDR3 is TGTGCCAGCAGTGAAGATCGAGTCGGGGGCACTGAAGCTTTCTTT. Its protein is CASSEDRVGGTEAFF.

The V and J genes are TRBV11-3 and TRBJ1-3, with D possibly matching TRBD1 (6 bases). With 2 bases removed from V and 6 bases from J, the gap between germline ends came to 11 bases. The CDR3 loop spans 14 amino acids. Looked up from germline, CDR1 is SGHNT and CDR2 is YENEEA. DNA for the CDR3: TGTGCCAGCAGCTTAAGGGGGATTGAAAACACCATATATTTT. Protein: CASSLRGIENTIYF.

This clone was detected only once. This chain uses TRBV11-3 with TRBJ1-4, with 9 bases that match TRBD1. Germline CDR1 and CDR2: SGHNT and YENEEA. The ends lost 5 bases at V and 3 bases at J; junction bases unmatched: 13. The length of the CDR3 is 18 residues. The CDR3 nucleotides read TGTGCCAGCAGCCCCTACGGGACAGGGATTCCGTCTAATGAAAAACTGTTTTTT. Translation gives CASSPYGTGIPSNEKLFF.

The gene calls are TRBV19 and TRBJ1-5; D perhaps matches TRBD1 (5 bases). Germline V lookup: CDR1 LNHDA, CDR2 SQIVND (reference sequence). V lost 6 bases and J 7 bases, leaving 22 bases between the germline ends. This CDR3 comprises 16 residues. CDR3: CASRSGPGGHLQPQHF. The DNA of the CDR3 is TGTGCCAGTAGATCGGGGCCAGGAGGGCATCTCCAGCCCCAGCATTTT.

This rearrangement joins TRBV19 to TRBJ1-5, with 9 bases fitting TRBD1. V was pared by 3 bases and J by 7 bases, with 7 bases of the junction left unmatched. Germline lookup yields CDR1 LNHDA and CDR2 SQIVND (reference sequence). The CDR3 contains 15 residues. The CDR3 nucleotides read TGTGCCAGTAGTATCCGGGACAGGGTGGGGCAGCCCCAGCATTTT. This sequence encodes CASSIRDRVGQPQHF.

The chain employs TRBV2 and TRBJ1-1, with D unresolved. Trimming stripped 1 base from V and 10 bases from J, with 10 bases between. The CDR3 consists of 12 residues. Germline CDR1 is SNHLY and CDR2 is FYNNEI. This CDR3 reads CASSEGGVVAFF. The CDR3 coding sequence is TGTGCCAGCAGTGAAGGTGGAGTTGTAGCTTTCTTT. Full variable domain (remainder filled in from reference TRBV2 and TRBJ1-1): EPEVTQTPSHQVTQMGQEVILRCVPISNHLYFYWYRQILGQKVEFLVSFYNNEISEKSEIFDDQFSVERPDGSNFTLKIRSTKLEDSAMYFCASSEGGVVAFFGQGTRLTVV.

V usage is TRBV19 and J usage is TRBJ2-2; perhaps TRBD2 as D (7 bases). Trimming removed 2 bases at V and 4 bases at J, with 20 bases between. Germline-derived CDR1 and CDR2 are LNHDA and SQIVND (reference sequence). CDR3 size: 18 residues. The CDR3 DNA sequence: TGTGCCAGTAGTATAAGACCCCTTGGGGGGGCCATCACCGGGGAGCTGTTTTTT. Encoded protein: CASSIRPLGGAITGELFF.

The J gene is TRBJ1-5, the V gene TRBV28, with a tentative D call TRBD1 (5 bases). The CDR3 runs 14 residues. The ends were cut back, 5 bases at V and 8 bases at J, with 16 bases in the middle. The V gene's germline CDR1 is MDHEN and CDR2 SYDVKM. The CDR3: CASSQMGLREPQHF. CDR3 sequence (DNA): TGTGCCAGCAGTCAAATGGGGCTTAGGGAGCCCCAGCATTTT.

The rearrangement uses TRBV6-5 and TRBJ1-4, with D maybe TRBD1 (6 bases). The V end lost 6 bases, the J end lost 11 bases, and 19 bases lay between the germline ends. This CDR3 has 14 residues. Germline V gene lookup returns CDR1 MNHEY and CDR2 SVGAGI. The CDR3 protein is CASRGGDTRLKLFF. Written as DNA, the CDR3 is TGTGCCAGCAGGGGGGGGGACACTAGGTTGAAACTGTTTTTT.